The 9 T cell receptor beta chains below all came from one sample that was sequenced in a study of Epstein–Barr virus B cells in breast cancer. Their antigens remain unidentified. Full V(D)J regions of alpha and beta chains were captured from RNA using SMARTer profiling. TCRdb reanalysed the 5' RACE reads using MiXCR and keeps one entry per CDR3 protein. Of 1,500 to 2,000 distinct CDR3 sequences in the sample, 15% were seen once. The sample comprised tumor-infiltrating lymphocytes expanded in culture. All receptors derive from a woman aged 40 to 49 with triple-negative breast cancer.

This clonotype rates as medium-sized. In DNA form, the CDR3 reads TGTGCCAGCAGTCCCTGGTTCTCAGGGGGCGACACCGGGGAGCTGTTTTTT. This codes for CASSPWFSGGDTGELFF. J is TRBJ2-2 and V is TRBV27; 8 bases map to TRBD1. After removal of 5 bases from V and 3 bases from J, the junction contained 11 bases not matched to a gene. The V gene's germline CDR1 is MNHEY and CDR2 SMNVEV (reference sequence). The CDR3 is 17 amino acids.

Sample share makes this clonotype medium-sized. This chain links TRBV3-1 with TRBJ2-1; D might be TRBD2 (5 bases). The CDR3 has 15 residues. The V gene's germline CDR1 is LGHDT and CDR2 YNNKEL (reference sequence). The V end was cut by 1 base, the J end by 0 bases, with 7 bases between. CDR3: CASSQGSDSYNEQFF. CDR3 DNA sequence: TGTGCCAGCAGCCAAGGTAGCGACTCCTACAATGAGCAGTTCTTC.

This clonotype qualifies as medium-sized (0.01 to 0.1%). This chain uses TRBV4-1 with TRBJ1-2, with D unresolved. V was shortened by 0 bases and J by 5 bases, with 10 bases between the two germline ends. CDR1 MGHRA and CDR2 YSYEKL come from the germline V gene. This CDR3 is 14 amino acids long. This chain's CDR3 is CASSQDESGYGYTF. Written as DNA, the CDR3 is TGCGCCAGCAGCCAAGATGAATCAGGTTATGGCTACACCTTC.

In regard to this clonotype: A far larger clone differs by one base, so this is likely a read error. J is TRBJ2-1 and V is TRBV7-6, with D perhaps TRBD1 (5 bases). The ends were cut back, 0 bases at V and 10 bases at J, with 16 bases in the middle. CDR1 SGHVS and CDR2 FNYEAQ come from the germline V gene. The CDR3 totals 15 residues. CDR3 loop: CASSLASDSSYEQFF. Written as DNA, the CDR3 is TGTGCCAGCAGCTTAGCAAGCGACAGCTCCTACGAGCAGTTCTTC. Complete variable domain (other parts from reference TRBV7-6 and TRBJ2-1): GAGVSQSPRYKVTKRGQDVALRCDPISGHVSLYWYRQALGQGPEFLTYFNYEAQQDKSGLPNDRFSAERPEGSISTLTIQRTEQRDSAMYRCASSLASDSSYEQFFGPGTRLTVL.

The gene calls are TRBV9 and TRBJ1-1; 7 bases line up with TRBD1. The CDR3 is 13 residues long. Trimming took 7 bases from V and 1 from J; bases not matched to a gene: 4. CDR1 and CDR2 from the germline V gene are SGDLS and YYNGEE. The CDR3: CASGAGGNTEAFF. In nucleotides, the CDR3 is TGTGCCAGCGGTGCAGGGGGGAACACTGAAGCTTTCTTT. The full variable domain, in which reference TRBV9 and TRBJ1-1 provide the parts outside the CDR3, is DSGVTQTPKHLITATGQRVTLRCSPRSGDLSVYWYQQSLDQGLQFLIQYYNGEERAKGNILERFSAQQFPDLHSELNLSSLELGDSALYFCASGAGGNTEAFFGQGTRLTVV.

This clonotype was counted many times. The gene calls are TRBV20-1 and TRBJ2-1; TRBD2 is a possible D gene (6 bases). Germline assignment: CDR1 DFQATT and CDR2 SNEGSKA (reference sequence). The CDR3 has 14 amino acids. The germline V and J ends were trimmed by 5 bases and 7 bases, with 18 bases remaining between them. This chain's CDR3 is CSAFWGERRNEQFF. The CDR3 nucleotides read TGCAGTGCTTTTTGGGGGGAGCGGCGAAATGAGCAGTTCTTC.

This clonotype was seen a handful of times. The chain links TRBV7-3 to TRBJ1-1; 11 nucleotides align to TRBD1. The CDR3 sequence is 13 residues long. V lost 5 bases, J lost 9 bases, and 5 bases stayed unmatched. Germline loops: CDR1 SGHTA, CDR2 FQGTGA. CDR3 in amino acids: CASSLGQGAKAFF. The CDR3 region has the DNA TGTGCCAGCAGCCTCGGACAGGGGGCAAAAGCTTTCTTT.

The chain links TRBV5-8 to TRBJ1-4, with D possibly matching TRBD1 (6 bases). CDR1 is SGHTS, CDR2 YDEGEE, per germline. The V end was cut by 1 base, the J end by 6 bases, with 13 bases between. This CDR3 has 15 amino acids. This CDR3 is CASSLRGQADEKLFF. The CDR3 DNA reads TGTGCCAGCAGCTTGCGGGGGCAAGCGGATGAAAAACTGTTTTTT. Using reference TRBV5-8 and TRBJ1-4 for the parts outside the CDR3, the full variable domain is EAGVTQSPTHLIKTRGQQATLRCSPISGHTSVYWYQQALGLGLQFLLWYDEGEERNRGNFPPRFSGRQFPNYSSELNVNALELEDSALYLCASSLRGQADEKLFFGSGTQLSVL.

This clonotype was seen a single time. This clone may be a read error of a much larger clone one base away. J is TRBJ1-1 and V is TRBV4-3; D possibly corresponds to TRBD1 (5 bases). There are 15 residues in the CDR3. The germline gives CDR1 LGHNA, CDR2 YSLEER. CDR3 sequence reads: CAISQDRDGNTEAFF. The CDR3 DNA is TGCGCCATCAGCCAAGATCGGGACGGAAACACTGAAGCTTTCTTT.